Listed below are T cell receptor beta chains from one sample, sequenced in a study of blood T cells in healthy people across ages. TCRdb analysed the 5' RACE reads with MiXCR anew, one entry per CDR3 protein. The data contain around 1,000,000 distinct CDR3 sequences, 20% to 25% of them singletons. This same sample was also taken into another study, of T cells of mothers and their children.

The sample taken for sequencing was blood. The receptors were sampled from a girl aged 2-10 years in good health. Both conserved end residues are trimmed from each CDR3.

j_call v_call cdr3_aa
TRBJ2-3 TRBV29-1 SVDRVYGADTQY
TRBJ1-2 TRBV9 ASSVGKEDGYT
NA TRBV7-9 AASGQSYEQY
TRBJ2-5 TRBV10-2 ATQSTSGGGETQY
TRBJ2-7 TRBV7-9 ASSYTYSGGGYEQY
TRBJ2-5 TRBV2 ASSVRGALGETQY
TRBJ1-4 TRBV20-1 SARTGTGDEKLF
TRBJ2-1 TRBV29-1 SVEIDLTYNEQF
TRBJ2-7 TRBV19 ASSRGAEQY
TRBJ1-2 TRBV20-1 SARHEGGYT
TRBJ2-6 TRBV4-3 ASSPSGGPSGANVLT
TRBJ1-4 TRBV6-1 ASSETTGRCR
TRBJ1-3 TRBV28 ASSPWRSGNTIY
TRBJ2-7 TRBV6-1 ASSDTGESNEQC
TRBJ2-7 TRBV10-2 ASSVPGLNEQY
TRBJ1-2 TRBV7-2 ASSPGHDYGYT
TRBJ2-1 TRBV29-1 SVETSGSLYNEQF
NA TRBV20-1 SADLGGMFDEQF
TRBJ2-4 TRBV7-9 ASSATSGGLAKNIQY
TRBJ1-1 TRBV2 ASLQGEIGEAF
TRBJ2-7 TRBV3-1 ASRRKREPGYEQY
TRBJ1-5 TRBV20-1 SAIPGGRLEQPQH
TRBJ2-7 TRBV20-1 SAVGPQRGGNYEQY
TRBJ1-1 TRBV4-3 ASSQGWGVDTEAF
TRBJ2-6 TRBV4-2 ASSPAGQGGSGANVLT
TRBJ2-1 TRBV28 ASSSIEREKYNEQF
TRBJ2-4 TRBV7-2 ASSLESSSLDIQY
TRBJ1-2 TRBV28 ASSLVSGHYGYT
NA TRBV4-3 ASSQDNRGAYEQY
TRBJ1-1 TRBV11-2 ASSQAAGNTEAF
TRBJ2-6 TRBV7-6 ASSRNTLSGANVLT
TRBJ1-1 TRBV29-1 SVTGPGGAF
TRBJ2-1 TRBV7-7 ASSLSASGLNEQF
TRBJ2-3 TRBV27 ASSLLLGGITDTQY
TRBJ1-1 TRBV3-1 ASSRRQGSLGMNTEAF
TRBJ2-1 TRBV7-9 ASRPRSLDEQF
TRBJ2-5 TRBV7-9 ASSQRGTAEETQY
TRBJ1-4 TRBV19 ASTGTGGISTNEKLF
TRBJ2-7 TRBV10-3 AIAGPRSYEQY
TRBJ2-7 TRBV29-1 SCRGPAPKSYEQY
TRBJ2-7 TRBV29-1 SVSRYYEQY
TRBJ1-1 TRBV19 ASSINQAWADTEAF
TRBJ1-1 TRBV5-1 ASISGTNTEAF
TRBJ2-3 TRBV7-9 ASRNIPDTQY
TRBJ2-2 TRBV6-1 ASTEGAAGDGELF
TRBJ2-1 TRBV20-1 SALQDSSSYNEQF
TRBJ1-2 TRBV2 ASTETGAGLLGYT